This is a list of T cell receptor beta chains from one sample in a study of T cells in Graves' hyperthyroidism and ophthalmopathy. MiXCR was run by TCRdb on the multiplex PCR reads, yielding one entry per CDR3 protein. Found here are over 450,000 distinct CDR3 sequences, approximately 14% of them singletons; the top ten hold about a sixth. The specimen sequenced was blood. All receptors come from a woman between 18 and 29 years old with Graves' hyperthyroidism. CDR3s include the opening cysteine and the closing phenylalanine or tryptophan.

v_call cdr3_aa
TRBV4-2 CASSQDQQVGELFF
TRBV20-1 CSAEQGFNQPQHF
TRBV7-6 CASSHRVGEQYF
TRBV6-1 CASSSTGTLYEQYF
TRBV20-1 CSAERPSGSYNEQFF
TRBV27 CASSLVARGINEQFF
TRBV28 CASSSKGHSGNTIYF
TRBV20-1 CSARSGDTGELFF
TRBV7-2 CASSHITSLAAGDEQFF
TRBV2 CASSKGLGGETQYF
TRBV20-1 CSARLKGTSEAYEQYF
TRBV5-1 CASSPRASGTLTYEQYF
TRBV14 CASSQDVGGLETQYF
TRBV11-2 CASSSRADTQYF
TRBV19 CASSIGEYQETQYF
TRBV19 CASSVTTGGYGYTF
TRBV11-3 CASSSTGSKYEQYF
TRBV19 CASSIRGSNEKLFF
TRBV28 CASSLGGNRNTGELFF
TRBV27 CASTPGTRGFGELFF
TRBV7-9 CASRVVAGGGPEETQYF
TRBV30 CAWNYAGGPDNEQFF
TRBV12-3/TRBV12-4 CASSPGPPVGGYTF
TRBV19 CASSMAEGAGNQPQHF
TRBV20-1 CSATLGTNEKLFF
TRBV30 CAWSRGAGTGELFF
TRBV5-1 CASSLAGFGAPDTQYF
TRBV2 CASVRSAGTQAFF
TRBV7-3 CASSSRHPRLGGEQYF
TRBV24-1 CATSARGDNEQFF
TRBV11-2 CASSLGDHSNQPQHF
TRBV30 CAWSGGINTEAFF
TRBV12-3/TRBV12-4 CASSPAGRAPSGYTF
TRBV4-1 CASSHRDTSYEQYF
TRBV5-1 CASQSTQNTGAFF
TRBV4-1 CASSQDPHVDNEQFF
TRBV28 CASRTPYGYTF
TRBV9 CASSGGTGRYGYTF
TRBV7-2 CASSPDRAMETQYF
TRBV5-1 CASSSGTGKNENYEQYF
TRBV12-3/TRBV12-4 CASSTRIAGGLIDTQYF